The rows below give T cell receptor beta chains drawn from one sample of a study of PD-1 blockade in mismatch repair-deficient tumors. The assay was immunoSEQ multiplex PCR, and TCRdb's table has in-frame clones only and misses some. The profile shows more than 85,000 clones, 82% of them singletons. The source material was peripheral blood, sampled approximately 36 weeks after starting pembrolizumab. The receptors were gathered from an adult with mismatch repair-deficient cancer. CDR3s include the opening cysteine and the closing phenylalanine or tryptophan. The order of the fields is CDR3 length, J gene, V gene, clone size, D gene, CDR3 protein, CDR3 DNA. A D gene is named only where the DNA matches it firmly. Size is omitted from some rows. Given values are once, few, many or a class for expanded clones.

14,TRBJ1-5,TRBV19,.,.,CASSIIGTNQPQHF,TGTGCCAGTAGTATAATCGGGACAAATCAGCCCCAGCATTTT
14,TRBJ1-3,TRBV16,.,.,CASSQGRSGNTIYF,TGTGCCAGCAGCCAGGGACGGTCTGGAAACACCATATATTTT
13,TRBJ2-7,TRBV11-3,once,TRBD1,CASSPQGNYEQYF,TGTGCCAGCAGCCCACAGGGGAACTACGAGCAGTACTTC
14,TRBJ2-1,TRBV27,.,.,CASSFAGPYNEQFF,TGTGCCAGCAGTTTTGCAGGCCCCTACAATGAGCAGTTCTTC
14,TRBJ2-2,TRBV9,.,.,CASSARRGPGELFF,TGTGCCAGCAGCGCCCGCAGGGGTCCCGGGGAGCTGTTTTTT
14,TRBJ2-7,TRBV27,.,.,CASSLARAHLVQYF,TGTGCCAGCAGTTTAGCCCGGGCGCATCTAGTGCAGTACTTC
18,TRBJ1-1,TRBV21-1,.,.,CASSKEGALYNQNTEAFF,TGTGCCAGCAGCAAAGAGGGGGCCCTCTACAACCAGAACACTGAAGCTTTCTTT
13,TRBJ1-1,TRBV5-1,.,.,CASSLTENTEAFF,TGCGCCAGCAGCTTGACAGAGAACACTGAAGCTTTCTTT
14,TRBJ2-7,TRBV19,.,.,CASSIGLAVPEQYF,TGTGCCAGTAGTATTGGCTTGGCCGTACCCGAGCAGTACTTC
13,TRBJ1-1,TRBV29-1,.,.,CSVTRRMNTEAFF,TGCAGCGTAACCAGGAGGATGAACACTGAAGCTTTCTTT
15,TRBJ2-5,TRBV11-3,.,TRBD2,CASSLGEGLGETQYF,TGTGCCAGCAGCTTAGGGGAGGGCCTCGGGGAGACCCAGTACTTC
17,TRBJ2-2,TRBV9,.,TRBD2,CASSVSRLAENTGELFF,TGTGCCAGCAGCGTAAGTCGACTAGCGGAGAACACCGGGGAGCTGTTTTTT
17,TRBJ2-3,TRBV12-5,.,TRBD2,CASVVAGALGATDTQYF,TGTGCTAGTGTCGTAGCGGGAGCGCTGGGCGCCACAGATACGCAGTATTTT
17,TRBJ1-1,TRBV5-1,.,.,CASSLGFDSYRNTEAFF,TGCGCCAGCAGCTTAGGATTTGACAGTTACCGAAACACTGAAGCTTTCTTT
14,TRBJ1-4,TRBV6-6,.,TRBD1,CASSYRDRDEKLFF,TGTGCCAGCAGTTACCGGGACAGGGATGAAAAACTGTTTTTT
12,TRBJ1-3,TRBV6-1,.,.,CASSGDGYTIYF,TGTGCCAGCAGTGGAGACGGATACACCATATATTTT
15,TRBJ1-5,TRBV6-6,.,.,CASSYSGQWGQPQHF,TGTGCCAGCAGTTACTCTGGACAGTGGGGTCAGCCCCAGCATTTT
15,TRBJ2-1,TRBV29-1,.,TRBD1,CSVLGTGGYFNEQFF,TGCAGCGTATTAGGGACAGGGGGATACTTCAATGAGCAGTTCTTC
12,TRBJ2-7,TRBV27,.,.,CASSLSPNEQYF,TGTGCCAGCAGCTTGAGTCCGAATGAGCAGTACTTC
15,TRBJ2-1,TRBV29-1,.,TRBD2,CSVEGTSGILGEQFF,TGCAGCGTTGAAGGGACTAGCGGGATTCTCGGTGAGCAGTTCTTC
14,TRBJ2-7,TRBV6-1,.,TRBD2,CASSGLAGGQEQYF,TGTGCCAGCAGTGGACTAGCGGGAGGGCAGGAGCAGTACTTC
16,TRBJ2-7,TRBV10-3,.,TRBD2,CATIGLAGTLGFEQYF,TGTGCCACGATAGGACTAGCGGGGACTTTGGGGTTCGAGCAGTACTTC
13,TRBJ1-1,TRBV7-9,.,.,CASSSPGNTEAFF,TGTGCCAGCAGCTCTCCAGGGAACACTGAAGCTTTCTTT
15,TRBJ1-1,TRBV7-8,.,.,CASSGAGLMNTEAFF,TGTGCCAGCAGCGGGGCGGGACTGATGAACACTGAAGCTTTCTTT
13,TRBJ2-1,TRBV11-2,.,.,CASSPLPLNEQFF,TGTGCCAGCAGCCCCCTCCCACTCAATGAGCAGTTCTTC
14,TRBJ2-7,TRBV30,once,TRBD2,CAWRRTSGSGEQYF,TGTGCCTGGAGACGGACTAGCGGGAGTGGCGAGCAGTACTTC
16,TRBJ2-7,TRBV6-5,.,TRBD2,CASSSTSGSGTYEQYF,TGTGCCAGCAGTTCCACAAGCGGGAGCGGCACCTACGAGCAGTACTTC
15,TRBJ1-5,TRBV7-2,few,TRBD1,CASKGDRAGNQPQHF,TGTGCCAGCAAGGGGGACAGGGCCGGCAATCAGCCCCAGCATTTT
17,TRBJ2-1,TRBV7-8,.,TRBD2,CASSPRTSGVSYNEQFF,TGTGCCAGCAGCCCGAGGACTAGCGGGGTTTCCTACAATGAGCAGTTCTTC
14,TRBJ1-1,TRBV27,once,.,CASSLGGITTEAFF,TGTGCCAGCAGTTTAGGGGGAATTACCACTGAAGCTTTCTTT
16,TRBJ2-1,TRBV11-3,.,TRBD2,CASSSIAGALYNEQFF,TGTGCCAGCAGCAGTATAGCGGGAGCCCTCTACAATGAGCAGTTCTTC
16,TRBJ2-6,TRBV30,.,.,CAWSVPSSSGANVLTF,TGTGCCTGGAGTGTACCTTCTTCCTCTGGGGCCAACGTCCTGACTTTC
20,TRBJ2-2,TRBV15,.,TRBD2,CATSRDDWLAGVPNTGELFF,TGTGCCACCAGCAGAGATGATTGGCTAGCGGGAGTCCCGAACACCGGGGAGCTGTTTTTT
17,TRBJ2-1,TRBV15,once,TRBD2,CATSRNKLAGGRSEQFF,TGTGCCACCAGCAGAAATAAACTAGCGGGAGGACGTAGTGAGCAGTTCTTC
15,TRBJ2-7,TRBV15,once,TRBD2,CATSKIAGGPYEQYF,TGTGCCACCAGCAAAATAGCGGGAGGGCCCTACGAGCAGTACTTC
16,TRBJ2-5,TRBV30,.,.,CAWSVRGSGGQETQYF,TGTGCCTGGAGTGTACGGGGGTCAGGGGGCCAAGAGACCCAGTACTTC
14,TRBJ2-7,TRBV7-6,.,TRBD2,CASSLDPSGYEQYF,TGTGCCAGCAGCTTAGATCCTAGCGGGTACGAGCAGTACTTC
13,TRBJ2-7,TRBV6-1,.,.,CASSVGQSYEQYF,TGTGCCAGCAGTGTGGGGCAGTCTTACGAGCAGTACTTC
15,TRBJ1-1,TRBV7-9,.,TRBD1,CASSSKGAELTEAFF,TGTGCCAGCAGCTCCAAGGGGGCGGAATTGACTGAAGCTTTCTTT
16,TRBJ2-2,TRBV7-2,.,.,CASSLAPQENTGELFF,TGTGCCAGCAGCTTAGCGCCACAAGAGAACACCGGGGAGCTGTTTTTT
15,TRBJ1-5,TRBV21-1,.,.,CASSNRGNSNQPQHF,TGTGCCAGCAGCAACAGGGGTAATAGCAATCAGCCCCAGCATTTT
13,TRBJ2-5,TRBV29-1,.,TRBD2,CSVEASGKETQYF,TGCAGCGTTGAGGCTAGCGGGAAGGAGACCCAGTACTTC
14,TRBJ2-7,TRBV7-8,.,.,CASSLLAAEGYEYF,TGTGCCAGCAGCCTCCTCGCCGCGGAGGGATATGAGTACTTC
14,TRBJ2-3,TRBV29-1,.,.,CSVEFAGRRDTQYF,TGCAGCGTTGAATTTGCGGGACGTAGAGATACGCAGTATTTT
13,TRBJ1-2,TRBV19,.,.,CASSRRTVGGYTF,TGTGCCAGTAGTAGGAGGACGGTTGGTGGCTACACCTTC